A single sample is the source of the 9 T cell receptor beta chains below, sequenced in a study of T cells in Graves' hyperthyroidism and ophthalmopathy. RNA transcripts gave rise to amplified TCR beta CDR3 regions. The HTBI primer set served for first-round RT-PCR of the TCR CDR3. Via MiXCR, TCRdb re-called the multiplex PCR reads, giving one row per CDR3 protein. Of approximately 600,000 distinct CDR3 sequences listed, about 15% were seen once; the top ten hold approximately 4.2%. The sequenced sample consisted of blood. The receptors were gathered from a woman in her thirties or forties with Graves' ophthalmopathy.

The gene calls are TRBV5-1 and TRBJ1-1, with 7 bases that match TRBD1. The CDR3 is 15 residues long. Trimming at V came to 0 bases and at J to 4 bases, leaving 6 bases not matched to a gene. Germline V CDR1 and CDR2: SGHRS, YFSETQ. The CDR3 DNA reads TGCGCCAGCAGCTTGGACGGACAGGCCCCCACTGAAGCTTTCTTT. It codes for CASSLDGQAPTEAFF.

The V call is TRBV29-1, the J call TRBJ1-2; D might be TRBD1 (6 bases). This CDR3 comprises 11 residues. The germline V gene encodes CDR1 SQVTM and CDR2 ANQGSEA. Trimming took off 7 bases at V and 6 bases at J, with 12 bases between the two ends. This CDR3 is CSAEGGNGYTF. In nucleotides, the CDR3 is TGCAGCGCCGAAGGGGGGAATGGCTACACCTTC.

V usage is TRBV6-2 or TRBV6-3 and J usage is TRBJ2-5; a weak D match, TRBD2 (6 bases). CDR1 MNHEY and CDR2 SVGEGT come from the germline V gene. This CDR3 is 13 amino acids long. V lost 5 bases, J lost 5 bases, and 12 bases lay in between. This chain's CDR3 is CASSRDSLETQYF. The CDR3 DNA reads as TGTGCCAGCAGTCGGGACTCTTTGGAGACCCAGTACTTC.

This clonotype was observed a handful of times. The V and J genes are TRBV6-1 and TRBJ1-3; the D gene is possibly TRBD1 (6 bases). The CDR3 contains 14 residues. Trimming stripped 7 bases from V and 4 bases from J, with 14 bases between. The germline V gene encodes CDR1 MNHNS and CDR2 SASEGT. The CDR3 region is CASTQGGDGNTIYF. The CDR3 nucleotides are TGTGCCAGCACCCAAGGGGGGGACGGAAACACCATATATTTT.

The table lists this clonotype with many counts. The chain recombines TRBV13 with TRBJ1-1; D call uncertain. CDR1 and CDR2 from the germline V gene are PRHDT and FYEKMQ (reference sequence). The CDR3 totals 14 residues. V lost 3 bases, J lost 1 base, and 9 bases lay in between. The CDR3 region has the DNA TGTGCCAGCAGCTTCGAGGGTTCGAACACTGAAGCTTTCTTT. Protein: CASSFEGSNTEAFF.

This clonotype showed up just a few times. Possible read error: a much larger clone is one base away. The chain recombines TRBV12-3 or TRBV12-4 with TRBJ1-5; a possible D gene is TRBD1 (5 bases). This CDR3 has 13 amino acids. The CDR3 bases are TGTGCCAACAGTTTGGGGGAGGATCAGCCCCAGCATTTT. This translates into CANSLGEDQPQHF.

The chain couples TRBV12-3 or TRBV12-4 to TRBJ1-1; the D is unclear. This CDR3 contains 14 residues. V lost 3 bases, J lost 1 base, and 9 bases lay in between. CDR3 in amino acids: CASSLPARNTEAFF. In DNA, the CDR3 is TGTGCCAGCAGTTTGCCGGCCCGGAACACTGAAGCTTTCTTT.

This clonotype occurred a few times. The chain links TRBV25-1 to TRBJ1-1, with D possibly being TRBD1 (5 bases). V was cut by 2 bases and J by 6 bases, with 16 bases left in between. Germline lookup yields CDR1 MGHDK and CDR2 SYGVNS. CDR3 length: 15 residues. The CDR3 spells CASSEQGSFPAEAFF. In DNA, the CDR3 is TGTGCCAGCAGTGAACAGGGCAGTTTTCCGGCTGAAGCTTTCTTT.

This CDR3 reads CSAPRAPDMNTEAFF. The CDR3 nucleotides read TGCAGTGCTCCCCGTGCGCCAGACATGAACACTGAAGCTTTCTTT. The rearrangement links TRBV20-1 to TRBJ1-1; D is ambiguous. CDR1 and CDR2 (germline): DFQATT, SNEGSKA (reference sequence). The CDR3 sequence is 15 residues long. The ends were cut back, 5 bases at V and 0 bases at J, with 16 bases in the middle.